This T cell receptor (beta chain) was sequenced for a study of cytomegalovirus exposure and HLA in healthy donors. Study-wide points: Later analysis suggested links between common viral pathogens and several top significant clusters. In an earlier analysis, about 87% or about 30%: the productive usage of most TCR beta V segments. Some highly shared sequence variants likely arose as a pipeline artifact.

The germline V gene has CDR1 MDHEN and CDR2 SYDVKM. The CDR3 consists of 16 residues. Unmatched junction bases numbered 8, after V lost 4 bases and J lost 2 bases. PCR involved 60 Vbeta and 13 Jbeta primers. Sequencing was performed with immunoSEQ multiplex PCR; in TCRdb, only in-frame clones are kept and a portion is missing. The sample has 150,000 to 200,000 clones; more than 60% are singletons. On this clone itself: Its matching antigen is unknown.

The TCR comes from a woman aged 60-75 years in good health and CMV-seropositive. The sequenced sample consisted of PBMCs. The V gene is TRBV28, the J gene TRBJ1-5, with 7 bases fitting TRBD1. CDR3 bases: TGTGCCAGCAGTTCCCAAGGGACAGTGGGCAATCAGCCCCAGCATTTT. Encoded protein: CASSSQGTVGNQPQHF.